This T cell receptor beta chain is drawn from a study of cytomegalovirus exposure and HLA in healthy donors. Looking at the study overall: The same platform as the approximately 670 first-cohort repertoires was used for the 90 to 150 validation repertoires, a later analysis reported.

Findings of the study overall: For cytomegalovirus status, the classifier reportedly gave diagnoses with high specificity and sensitivity. The study designated some 180 TCR beta chains cytomegalovirus-associated.

This CDR3 is 14 amino acids long. As to this clone: Its antigen is still unknown.

It was the approximately 130-subject validation cohort, separate from the 666-subject first cohort, to which the donors belonged. The table came from immunoSEQ multiplex PCR; TCRdb's copy has only in-frame clones and leaves some out. This table has more than 150,000 clones, approximately 88% appearing once. The TCR comes from a man aged 18 to 35 in good health and CMV-seropositive. Specimen: PBMCs. The rearrangement links TRBV21-1 to TRBJ2-7; TRBD1 is the table's D call and was not checked against the DNA. TRBV21-1 is deemed a pseudogene. The CDR3 DNA sequence: TGTGCCAGCAGACTACGAACGGACAGTATCGAGCAGTACTTC. It is translated as CASRLRTDSIEQYF.